Detailed here is one T cell receptor (beta chain). Its antigen is still unknown. Through a sample-barcoded 5' primer and a J-beta primer mix, a second PCR was run for roughly 6 to 11 cycles. TCRdb reprocessed the 5' RACE reads with MiXCR, giving one entry per CDR3 protein. In the table there are some 1 million distinct CDR3 sequences, 35% to 55% of which are singletons. This sample was included in a study of blood T cells in healthy people across ages. Looking at the study overall: Per two T cells, about one barcoded beta molecule was captured through template switching. Findings and caveats of the study: Estimated diversity, derived from one million T cells, was regarded as an underestimate. With unsorted PBMCs, a conclusive comparison of naive versus antigen-experienced cells was not possible. Roughly linear age-related decline in beta diversity appeared, significant by age around 38.

J lost 0 bases, V lost 5 bases, and 8 bases had no gene match. Germline V CDR1 and CDR2: MNHEY, SMNVEV (reference sequence). This CDR3 comprises 18 residues. Sequencing was performed on blood. The chain joins TRBV27 to TRBJ2-6; 9 nucleotides match TRBD1. The sequence was collected from a woman aged 60-75 years in good health. The CDR3 sequence: CASSTGTGTVSGANVLTF. In DNA form, the CDR3 reads TGTGCCAGCAGTACAGGGACAGGGACAGTCTCTGGGGCCAACGTCCTGACTTTC.